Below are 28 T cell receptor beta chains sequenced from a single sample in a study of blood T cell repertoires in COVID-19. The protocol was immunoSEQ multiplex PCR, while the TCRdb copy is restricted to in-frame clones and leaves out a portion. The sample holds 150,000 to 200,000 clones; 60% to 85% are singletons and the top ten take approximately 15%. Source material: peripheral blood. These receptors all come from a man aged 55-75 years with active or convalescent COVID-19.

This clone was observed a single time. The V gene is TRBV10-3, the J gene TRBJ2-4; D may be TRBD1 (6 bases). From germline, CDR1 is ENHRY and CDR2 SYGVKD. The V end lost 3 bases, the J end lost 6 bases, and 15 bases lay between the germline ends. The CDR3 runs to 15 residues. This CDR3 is CAISEGQGRGNIQYF. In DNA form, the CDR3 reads TGTGCCATCAGTGAAGGTCAGGGGAGAGGAAACATTCAGTACTTC.

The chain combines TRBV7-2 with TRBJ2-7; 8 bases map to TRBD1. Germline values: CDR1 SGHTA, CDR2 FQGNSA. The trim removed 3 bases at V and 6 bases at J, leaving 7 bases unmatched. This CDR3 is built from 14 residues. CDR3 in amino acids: CASSFDRGGFEQYF. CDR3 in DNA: TGTGCCAGCAGCTTCGACAGGGGCGGGTTCGAGCAGTACTTC.

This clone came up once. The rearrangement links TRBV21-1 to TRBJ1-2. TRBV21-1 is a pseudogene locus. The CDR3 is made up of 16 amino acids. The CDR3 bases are TGTGCCAGCAGCTACCTCCGGGTCACTCTAAACTATGGCTACACCTTC. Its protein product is CASSYLRVTLNYGYTF.

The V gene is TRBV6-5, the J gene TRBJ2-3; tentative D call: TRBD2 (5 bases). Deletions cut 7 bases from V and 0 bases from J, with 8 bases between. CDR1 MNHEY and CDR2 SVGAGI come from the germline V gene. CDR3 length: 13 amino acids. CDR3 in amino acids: CASKSGSTDTQYF. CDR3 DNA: TGTGCCAGCAAGAGCGGTAGCACAGATACGCAGTATTTT.

The CDR3 spells CASSVTSGNEQFF. The CDR3 nucleotides read TGTGCCAGCAGTGTGACATCTGGGAATGAGCAGTTCTTC. The chain has TRBV2 and TRBJ2-1, with D unclear. The CDR3 contains 13 residues. V lost 4 bases and J 7 bases, leaving 11 bases between the germline ends. From germline, CDR1 is SNHLY and CDR2 FYNNEI. The variable domain in full, completed from reference TRBV2 and TRBJ2-1, reads EPEVTQTPSHQVTQMGQEVILRCVPISNHLYFYWYRQILGQKVEFLVSFYNNEISEKSEIFDDQFSVERPDGSNFTLKIRSTKLEDSAMYFCASSVTSGNEQFFGPGTRLTVL.

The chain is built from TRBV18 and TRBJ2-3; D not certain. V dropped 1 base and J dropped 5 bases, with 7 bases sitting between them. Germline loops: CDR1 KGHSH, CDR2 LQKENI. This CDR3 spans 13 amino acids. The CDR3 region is CASSPQAKDTQYF. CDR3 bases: TGTGCCAGCTCACCACAAGCGAAAGATACGCAGTATTTT.

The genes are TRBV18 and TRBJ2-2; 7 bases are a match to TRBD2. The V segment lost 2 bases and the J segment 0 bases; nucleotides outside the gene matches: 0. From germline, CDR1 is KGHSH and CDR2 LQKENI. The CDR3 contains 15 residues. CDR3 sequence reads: CASSPSGANTGELFF. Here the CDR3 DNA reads TGTGCCAGCTCACCAAGCGGGGCGAACACCGGGGAGCTGTTTTTT.

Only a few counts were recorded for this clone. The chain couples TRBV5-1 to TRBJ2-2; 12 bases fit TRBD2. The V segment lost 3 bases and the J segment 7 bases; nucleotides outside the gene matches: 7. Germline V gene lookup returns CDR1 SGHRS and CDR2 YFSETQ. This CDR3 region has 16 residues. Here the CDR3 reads CASSYLAGGPSGELFF. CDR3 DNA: TGCGCCAGCAGCTATCTAGCGGGAGGGCCGAGCGGGGAGCTGTTTTTT. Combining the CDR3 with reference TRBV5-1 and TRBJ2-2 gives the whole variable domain KAGVTQTPRYLIKTRGQQVTLSCSPISGHRSVSWYQQTPGQGLQFLFEYFSETQRNKGNFPGRFSGRQFSNSRSEMNVSTLELGDSALYLCASSYLAGGPSGELFFGEGSRLTVL.

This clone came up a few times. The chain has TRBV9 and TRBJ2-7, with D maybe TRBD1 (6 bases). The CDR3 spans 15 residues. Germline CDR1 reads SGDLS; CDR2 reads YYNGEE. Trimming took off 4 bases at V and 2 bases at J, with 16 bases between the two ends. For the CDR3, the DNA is TGTGCCAGCAGCCCCGGGCAGGGGCCTACCTACGAGCAGTACTTC. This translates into CASSPGQGPTYEQYF.

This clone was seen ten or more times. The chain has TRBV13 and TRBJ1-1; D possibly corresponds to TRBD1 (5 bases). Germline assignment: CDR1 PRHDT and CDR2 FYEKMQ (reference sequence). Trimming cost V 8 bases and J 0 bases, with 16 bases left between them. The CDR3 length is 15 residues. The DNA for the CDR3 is TGTGCCAGCCGAGTGCGGGGGGGTTTGAACACTGAAGCTTTCTTT. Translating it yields CASRVRGGLNTEAFF. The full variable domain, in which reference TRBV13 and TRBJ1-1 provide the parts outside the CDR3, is AAGVIQSPRHLIKEKRETATLKCYPIPRHDTVYWYQQGPGQDPQFLISFYEKMQSDKGSIPDRFSAQQFSDYHSELNMSSLELGDSALYFCASRVRGGLNTEAFFGQGTRLTVV.

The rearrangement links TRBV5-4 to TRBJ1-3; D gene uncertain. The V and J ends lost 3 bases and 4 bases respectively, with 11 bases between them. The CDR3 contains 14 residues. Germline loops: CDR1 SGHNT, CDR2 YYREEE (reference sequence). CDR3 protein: CASSWERSGNTIYF. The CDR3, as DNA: TGTGCCAGCAGCTGGGAGAGATCAGGAAACACCATATATTTT.

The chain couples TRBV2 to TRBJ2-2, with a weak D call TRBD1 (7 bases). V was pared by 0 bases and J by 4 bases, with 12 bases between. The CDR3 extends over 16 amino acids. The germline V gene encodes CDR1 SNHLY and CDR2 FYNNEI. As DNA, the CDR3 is TGTGCCAGCAGTGAAGCTGGGGGGACAGTCACCGGGGAGCTGTTTTTT. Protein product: CASSEAGGTVTGELFF.

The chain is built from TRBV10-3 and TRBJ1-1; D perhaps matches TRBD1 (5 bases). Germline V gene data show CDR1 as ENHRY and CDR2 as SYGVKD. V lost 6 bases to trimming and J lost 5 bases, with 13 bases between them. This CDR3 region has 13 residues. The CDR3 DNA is TGTGCCATCAGGGAAGGTCGGGGGACTGAAGCTTTCTTT. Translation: CAIREGRGTEAFF.

CDR3 nucleotides: TGTGCCAGTACCCCTCAGGGGTGGGTCGATGAGCAGTTCTTC. It yields the protein CASTPQGWVDEQFF. The rearrangement joins TRBV19 to TRBJ2-1; TRBD1 might be the D (6 bases). Trimming shortened V by 7 bases and J by 8 bases, and 18 bases separated the two germline ends. Germline CDR1 reads LNHDA; CDR2 reads SQIVND (reference sequence). The CDR3 loop spans 14 amino acids.

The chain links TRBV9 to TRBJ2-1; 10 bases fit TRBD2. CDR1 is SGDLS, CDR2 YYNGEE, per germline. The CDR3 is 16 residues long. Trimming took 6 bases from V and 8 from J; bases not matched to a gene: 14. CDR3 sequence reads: CASTLGSGRARDEQFF. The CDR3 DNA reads TGTGCCAGCACCCTAGGGAGCGGGAGGGCCAGAGATGAGCAGTTCTTC.

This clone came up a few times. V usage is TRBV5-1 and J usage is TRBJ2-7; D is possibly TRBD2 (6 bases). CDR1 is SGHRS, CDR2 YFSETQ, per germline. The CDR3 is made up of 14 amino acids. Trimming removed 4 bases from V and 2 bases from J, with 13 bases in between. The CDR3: CASSGTPSAYEQYF. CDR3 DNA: TGCGCCAGCAGCGGGACCCCTAGCGCCTACGAGCAGTACTTC.

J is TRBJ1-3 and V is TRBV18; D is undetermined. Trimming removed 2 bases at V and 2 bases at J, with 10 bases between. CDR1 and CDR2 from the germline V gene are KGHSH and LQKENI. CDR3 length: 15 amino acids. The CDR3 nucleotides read TGTGCCAGCTCACCATCAGTTGAACCTGGAAACACCATATATTTT. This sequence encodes CASSPSVEPGNTIYF.

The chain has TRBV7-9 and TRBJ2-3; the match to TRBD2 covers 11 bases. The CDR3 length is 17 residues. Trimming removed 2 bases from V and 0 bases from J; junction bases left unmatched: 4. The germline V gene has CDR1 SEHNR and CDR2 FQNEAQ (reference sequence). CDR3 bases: TGTGCCAGCAGCTTAATGACTAGCGGGATCAGCACAGATACGCAGTATTTT. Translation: CASSLMTSGISTDTQYF.

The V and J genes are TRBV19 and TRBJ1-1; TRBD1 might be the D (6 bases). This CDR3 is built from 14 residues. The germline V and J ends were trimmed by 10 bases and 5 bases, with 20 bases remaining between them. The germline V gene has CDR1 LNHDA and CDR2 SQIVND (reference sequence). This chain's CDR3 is CATRGTGSFTEAFF. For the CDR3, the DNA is TGTGCCACTAGGGGTACAGGGTCCTTTACTGAAGCTTTCTTT.

The CDR3 DNA is TGCGCCAGCAGCCAAGTCCCGACTTCAAGCAGAGAGACCCAGTACTTC. Its translation: CASSQVPTSSRETQYF. The chain links TRBV4-3 to TRBJ2-5; D uncertain. The CDR3 is 16 amino acids. With 1 base removed from V and 4 bases from J, the gap between germline ends came to 16 bases. From germline, CDR1 is LGHNA and CDR2 YSLEER.

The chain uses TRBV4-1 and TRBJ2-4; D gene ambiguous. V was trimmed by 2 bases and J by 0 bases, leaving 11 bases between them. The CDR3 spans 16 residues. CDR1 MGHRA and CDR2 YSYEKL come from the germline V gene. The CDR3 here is CASSQSGFLAKNIQYF. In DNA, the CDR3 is TGCGCCAGCAGCCAATCAGGATTCCTAGCCAAAAACATTCAGTACTTC.

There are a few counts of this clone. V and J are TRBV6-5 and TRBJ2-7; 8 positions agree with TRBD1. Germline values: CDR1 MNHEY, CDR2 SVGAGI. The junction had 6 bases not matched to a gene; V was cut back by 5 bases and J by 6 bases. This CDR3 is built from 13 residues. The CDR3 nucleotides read TGTGCCAGCAGTCCGGGACAGGCGCTCGAGCAGTACTTC. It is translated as CASSPGQALEQYF.

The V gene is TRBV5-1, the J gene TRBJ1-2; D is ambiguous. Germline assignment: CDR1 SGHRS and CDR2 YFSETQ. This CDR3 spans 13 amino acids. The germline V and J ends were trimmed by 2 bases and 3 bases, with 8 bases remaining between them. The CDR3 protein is CASSFGWDYGYTF. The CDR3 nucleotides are TGCGCCAGCAGCTTCGGGTGGGACTATGGCTACACCTTC.

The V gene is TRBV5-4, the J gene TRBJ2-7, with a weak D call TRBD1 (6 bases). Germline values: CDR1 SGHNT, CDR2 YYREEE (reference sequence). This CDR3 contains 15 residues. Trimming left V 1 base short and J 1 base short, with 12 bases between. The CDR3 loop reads CASSLSVDSSYEQYF. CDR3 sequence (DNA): TGTGCCAGCAGCTTGAGTGTGGACAGTTCCTACGAGCAGTACTTC. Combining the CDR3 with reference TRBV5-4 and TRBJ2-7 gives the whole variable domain ETGVTQSPTHLIKTRGQQVTLRCSSQSGHNTVSWYQQALGQGPQFIFQYYREEENGRGNFPPRFSGLQFPNYSSELNVNALELDDSALYLCASSLSVDSSYEQYFGPGTRLTVT.

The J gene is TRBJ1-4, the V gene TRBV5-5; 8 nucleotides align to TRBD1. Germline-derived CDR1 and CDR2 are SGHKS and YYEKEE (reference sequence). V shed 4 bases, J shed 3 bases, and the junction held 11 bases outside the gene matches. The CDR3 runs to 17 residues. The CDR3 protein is CASSNGQGMGSNEKLFF. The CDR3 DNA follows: TGTGCCAGCAGCAACGGACAGGGAATGGGGTCTAATGAAAAACTGTTTTTT. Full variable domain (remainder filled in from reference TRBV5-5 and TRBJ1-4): DAGVTQSPTHLIKTRGQQVTLRCSPISGHKSVSWYQQVLGQGPQFIFQYYEKEERGRGNFPDRFSARQFPNYSSELNVNALLLGDSALYLCASSNGQGMGSNEKLFFGSGTQLSVL.

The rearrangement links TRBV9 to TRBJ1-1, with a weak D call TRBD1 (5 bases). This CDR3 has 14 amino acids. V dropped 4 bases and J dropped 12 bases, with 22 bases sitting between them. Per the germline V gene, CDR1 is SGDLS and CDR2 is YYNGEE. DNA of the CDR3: TGTGCCAGCAGCATCACCGGGACTCCGGGGGAAACTTTCTTT. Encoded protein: CASSITGTPGETFF.

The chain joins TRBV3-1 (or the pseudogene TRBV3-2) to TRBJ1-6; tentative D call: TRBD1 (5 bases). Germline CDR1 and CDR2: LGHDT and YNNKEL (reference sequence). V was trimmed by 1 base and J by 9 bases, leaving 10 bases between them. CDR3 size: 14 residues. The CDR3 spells CASSQGTSASPLHF. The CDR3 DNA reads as TGTGCCAGCAGCCAAGGGACATCGGCTTCACCCCTCCACTTT.

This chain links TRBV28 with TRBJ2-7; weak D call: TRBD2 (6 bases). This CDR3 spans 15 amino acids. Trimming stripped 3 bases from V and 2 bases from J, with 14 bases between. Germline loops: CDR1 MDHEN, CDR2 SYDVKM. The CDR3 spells CASSFWGEDTYEQYF. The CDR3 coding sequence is TGTGCCAGCAGTTTTTGGGGGGAGGACACCTACGAGCAGTACTTC.